The rows below give T cell receptor beta chains drawn from one sample of a study of blood T cell repertoires in COVID-19. Generated by immunoSEQ multiplex PCR, the TCRdb table keeps only in-frame clones and is missing some. In the table there are a few hundred thousand clones, roughly 83% of which are singletons. Sequencing used peripheral blood. These receptors were collected from a man aged 55-75 years who had recovered from COVID-19. The CDR3 runs from the conserved cysteine through the conserved F or W. The D gene is left open where the match is weak. Size values are once, few and many counts, or a class for expanded clones, and some rows have none.

CASSILSGAGETQYF TGTGCCAGTAGTATCCTCAGTGGAGCAGGGGAGACCCAGTACTTC 15 - TRBV19 - TRBJ2-5
CASSLVDRMNTEAFF TGTGCCAGCAGCTTGGTCGACAGGATGAACACTGAAGCTTTCTTT 15 - TRBV5-6 - TRBJ1-1
CASRPRTGSYEQYF TGTGCCAGCAGACCCCGGACAGGTAGCTACGAGCAGTACTTC 14 - TRBV28 TRBD1 TRBJ2-7
CASSPREQFYNEQFF TGTGCCAGCAGTCCCCGGGAACAGTTCTACAATGAGCAGTTCTTC 15 - TRBV27 - TRBJ2-1
CASRPGEEGEKLFF TGTGCCAGCAGGCCCGGTGAGGAAGGCGAAAAACTGTTTTTT 14 - TRBV2 - TRBJ1-4
CASSPSAGTGGSYEQYF TGTGCCAGCAGCCCCTCAGCCGGGACAGGGGGTTCCTACGAGCAGTACTTC 17 - TRBV14 TRBD1 TRBJ2-7
CASSPHQGQETQYF TGTGCCAGCTCACCACACCAGGGCCAAGAGACCCAGTACTTC 14 - TRBV18 - TRBJ2-5
CASGVAGGSDTQYF TGTGCCAGTGGGGTAGCGGGGGGATCAGATACGCAGTATTTT 14 - TRBV19 TRBD2 TRBJ2-3
CASSSPGQPPYEQYF TGTGCCAGCAGTTCCCCGGGACAGCCCCCCTACGAGCAGTACTTC 15 - TRBV6-1 TRBD1 TRBJ2-7
CASSSSGATPTGNTIYF TGTGCCAGCAGCAGCTCAGGGGCCACTCCGACTGGAAACACCATATATTTT 17 - TRBV21-1 - TRBJ1-3
CASSPGAFGAFF TGTGCCAGCAGCCCAGGGGCCTTTGGAGCTTTCTTT 12 - TRBV7-9 - TRBJ1-1
CASSPPGHDTGELFF TGTGCCAGCAGCCCCCCGGGACACGACACCGGGGAGCTGTTTTTT 15 - TRBV5-4 - TRBJ2-2
CASSLENGRGRQPQHF TGTGCCAGCAGCTTAGAGAACGGCAGGGGTCGTCAGCCCCAGCATTTT 16 few TRBV7-2 - TRBJ1-5
CASSPTDRGRFHEQYF TGTGCCAGTAGTCCGACAGACAGGGGGCGCTTCCACGAGCAGTACTTC 16 - TRBV19 TRBD1 TRBJ2-7
CASSLIGRADTQYF TGTGCCAGCAGCTTAATTGGTCGCGCAGATACGCAGTATTTT 14 - TRBV7-9 - TRBJ2-3
CASSTTQAGDFVVDEQFF TGTGCCAGCAGCACTACGCAGGCGGGGGACTTTGTGGTTGATGAGCAGTTCTTC 18 - TRBV7-2 TRBD2 TRBJ2-1
CASSEGVGAYNEQFF TGTGCCAGCAGTGAAGGAGTTGGAGCTTACAATGAGCAGTTCTTC 15 - TRBV6-1 - TRBJ2-1
CASRGGALNAGELFF TGTGCCAGCAGAGGGGGGGCACTTAACGCCGGGGAGCTGTTTTTT 15 - TRBV28 - TRBJ2-2
CASSDGTSGITGELFF TGTGCCAGCAGTGACGGGACTAGCGGGATCACCGGGGAGCTGTTTTTT 16 - TRBV6-4 TRBD2 TRBJ2-2
CASSEWLGSLSGNTIYF TGTGCCAGCAGTGAGTGGTTGGGCAGCCTCTCTGGAAACACCATATATTTT 17 - TRBV25-1 - TRBJ1-3
CSARESPFSTDTQYF TGCAGCGCCCGGGAGTCTCCTTTTAGCACAGATACGCAGTATTTT 15 - TRBV29-1 - TRBJ2-3
CASSLVPNRQGAGNEQFF TGCGCCAGCAGCTTGGTCCCAAATCGACAGGGGGCGGGCAATGAGCAGTTCTTC 18 - TRBV5-1 TRBD1 TRBJ2-1
CSVGQPGTGELFF TGCAGCGTTGGTCAGCCGGGCACCGGGGAGCTGTTTTTT 13 - TRBV29-1 - TRBJ2-2
CASGGRRNTGELFF TGTGCCAGCGGCGGGAGGCGGAACACCGGGGAGCTGTTTTTT 14 - TRBV9 TRBD2 TRBJ2-2
CASSEGSGGFYEQYF TGTGCCAGCAGTGAAGGGTCGGGAGGTTTCTACGAGCAGTACTTC 15 - TRBV6-1 TRBD2 TRBJ2-7
CASSLSSGAGELFF TGTGCCAGCAGCTTGTCTAGTGGAGCCGGGGAGCTGTTTTTT 14 once TRBV5-5 - TRBJ2-2
CATGAGGTTNEKLFF TGTGCCACCGGGGCAGGGGGGACAACTAATGAAAAACTGTTTTTT 15 - TRBV6-5 TRBD1 TRBJ1-4
CASSLSAGDINQPQHF TGTGCCAGCAGTTTATCAGCAGGGGATATCAATCAGCCCCAGCATTTT 16 - TRBV27 - TRBJ1-5
CATRGTGGNTEAFF TGTGCCACCAGAGGTACGGGGGGGAACACTGAAGCTTTCTTT 14 - TRBV24-1 - TRBJ1-1
CASSPQDRGEFYEQYF TGTGCCAGCAGCCCCCAGGACAGGGGGGAATTCTACGAGCAGTACTTC 16 - TRBV9 TRBD1 TRBJ2-7
CASSYSRYSYNEQFF TGTGCCAGCAGTTACTCGAGGTACTCCTACAATGAGCAGTTCTTC 15 - TRBV6-5 - TRBJ2-1
CASSRDRNQPQHF TGTGCCAGCAGCCGCGACAGGAATCAGCCCCAGCATTTT 13 few TRBV11-2 - TRBJ1-5